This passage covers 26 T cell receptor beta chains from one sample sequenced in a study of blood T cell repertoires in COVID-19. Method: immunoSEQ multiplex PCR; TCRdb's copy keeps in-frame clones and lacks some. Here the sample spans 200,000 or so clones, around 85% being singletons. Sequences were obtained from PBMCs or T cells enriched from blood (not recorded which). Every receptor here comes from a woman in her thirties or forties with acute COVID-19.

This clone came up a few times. This chain's CDR3 is CAISDSRGTNTEAFF. CDR3 nucleotides: TGTGCCATCAGTGACTCACGGGGTACGAACACTGAAGCTTTCTTT. V usage is TRBV10-3 and J usage is TRBJ1-1; D is uncertain. Germline V gene sequence: CDR1 ENHRY, CDR2 SYGVKD. The ends were cut back, 3 bases at V and 1 base at J, with 12 bases in the middle. This CDR3 is 15 amino acids long.

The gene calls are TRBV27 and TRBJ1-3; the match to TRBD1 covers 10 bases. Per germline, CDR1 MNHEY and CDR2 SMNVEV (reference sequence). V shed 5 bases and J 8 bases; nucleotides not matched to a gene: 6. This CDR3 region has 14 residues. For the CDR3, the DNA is TGTGCCAGCAGTCCGGACAGGGGGAGACACACCATATATTTT. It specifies CASSPDRGRHTIYF.

The CDR3 sequence is CASSLGGGARGYTF. CDR3 nucleotides: TGTGCCAGCAGCTTAGGAGGGGGGGCAAGAGGCTACACCTTC. V gene TRBV7-2 combines with J gene TRBJ1-2; possible D gene TRBD1, 6 bases. The V gene lost 1 base and the J gene lost 8 bases, with 14 bases spanning the gap. Germline-derived CDR1 and CDR2 are SGHTA and FQGNSA. This CDR3 has 14 residues.

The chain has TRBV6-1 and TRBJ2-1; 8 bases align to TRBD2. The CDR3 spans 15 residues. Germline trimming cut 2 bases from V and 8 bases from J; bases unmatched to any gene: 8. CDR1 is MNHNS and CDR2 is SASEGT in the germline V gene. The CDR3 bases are TGTGCCAGCAGTGAACAGATCGGGGGGGGCTATGAGCAGTTCTTC. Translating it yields CASSEQIGGGYEQFF.

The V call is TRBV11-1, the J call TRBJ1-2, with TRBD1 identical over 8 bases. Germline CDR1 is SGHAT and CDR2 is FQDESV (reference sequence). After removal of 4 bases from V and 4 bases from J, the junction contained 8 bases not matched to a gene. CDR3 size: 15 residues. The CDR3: CASSSHWTGRYGYTF. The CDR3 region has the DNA TGTGCCAGCAGCTCGCATTGGACAGGGCGCTATGGCTACACCTTC. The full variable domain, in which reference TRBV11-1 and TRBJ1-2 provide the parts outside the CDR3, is EAEVAQSPRYKITEKSQAVAFWCDPISGHATLYWYRQILGQGPELLVQFQDESVVDDSQLPKDRFSAERLKGVDSTLKIQPAELGDSAMYLCASSSHWTGRYGYTFGSGTRLTVV.

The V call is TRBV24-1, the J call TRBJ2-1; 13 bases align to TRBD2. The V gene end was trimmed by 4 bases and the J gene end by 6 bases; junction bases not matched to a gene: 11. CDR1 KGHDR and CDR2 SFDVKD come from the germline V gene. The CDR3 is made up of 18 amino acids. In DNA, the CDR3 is TGTGCCACCAGTGACCGTGGACTAGCGGGGGCTTTTGGCAATGAGCAGTTCTTC. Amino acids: CATSDRGLAGAFGNEQFF.

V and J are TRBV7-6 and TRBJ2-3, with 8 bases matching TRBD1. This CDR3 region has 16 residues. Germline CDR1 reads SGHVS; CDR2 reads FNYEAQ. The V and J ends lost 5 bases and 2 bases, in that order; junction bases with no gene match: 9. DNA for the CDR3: TGTGCCAGCAGCGCGTCGACAGGGGCGAACACAGATACGCAGTATTTT. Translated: CASSASTGANTDTQYF.

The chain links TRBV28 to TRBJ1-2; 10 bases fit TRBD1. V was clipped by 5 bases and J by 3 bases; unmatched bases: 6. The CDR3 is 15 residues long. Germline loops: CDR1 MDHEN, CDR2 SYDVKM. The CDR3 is CASSPWTGGYYGYTF. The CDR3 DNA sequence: TGTGCCAGCAGTCCGTGGACAGGGGGTTACTATGGCTACACCTTC.

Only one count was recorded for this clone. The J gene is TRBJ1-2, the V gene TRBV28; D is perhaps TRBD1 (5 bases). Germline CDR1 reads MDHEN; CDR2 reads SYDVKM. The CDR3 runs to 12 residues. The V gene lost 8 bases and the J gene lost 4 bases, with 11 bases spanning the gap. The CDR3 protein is CASSGGLYGYTF. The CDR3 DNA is TGTGCCAGCTCCGGGGGACTCTATGGCTACACCTTC.

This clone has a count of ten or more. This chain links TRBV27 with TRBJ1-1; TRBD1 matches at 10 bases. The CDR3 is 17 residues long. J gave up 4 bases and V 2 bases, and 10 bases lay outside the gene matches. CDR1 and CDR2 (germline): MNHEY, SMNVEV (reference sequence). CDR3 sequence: CASSLDRDRGWSTEAFF. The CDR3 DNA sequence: TGTGCCAGCAGTTTAGATAGGGACAGGGGTTGGAGCACTGAAGCTTTCTTT.

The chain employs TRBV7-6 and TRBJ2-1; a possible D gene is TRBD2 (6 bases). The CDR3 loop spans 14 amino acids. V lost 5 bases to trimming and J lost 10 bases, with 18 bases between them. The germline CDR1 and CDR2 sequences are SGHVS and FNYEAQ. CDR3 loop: CASSQMTSAGEQFF. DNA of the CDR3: TGTGCCAGCAGCCAAATGACTAGTGCAGGGGAGCAGTTCTTC.

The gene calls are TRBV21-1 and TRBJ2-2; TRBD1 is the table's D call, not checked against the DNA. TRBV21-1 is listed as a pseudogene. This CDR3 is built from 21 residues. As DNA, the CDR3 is TGTGCCAGCAGCAAAGCATGTCGCCGGCCAGGGGGTGGTTATAACACCGGGGAGCTGTTTTTT. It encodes CASSKACRRPGGGYNTGELFF.

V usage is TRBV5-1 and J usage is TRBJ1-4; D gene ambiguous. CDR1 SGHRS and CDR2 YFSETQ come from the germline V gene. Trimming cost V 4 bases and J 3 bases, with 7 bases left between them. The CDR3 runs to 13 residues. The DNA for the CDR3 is TGCGCCAGCAGCAATAGATCTAATGAAAAACTGTTTTTT. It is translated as CASSNRSNEKLFF.

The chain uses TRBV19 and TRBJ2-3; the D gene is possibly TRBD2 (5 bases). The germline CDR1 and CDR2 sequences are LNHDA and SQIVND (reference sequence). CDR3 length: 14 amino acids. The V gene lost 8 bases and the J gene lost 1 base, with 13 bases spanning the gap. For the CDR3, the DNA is TGTGCCAGTCTAGCAGGCAAAGGCACAGATACGCAGTATTTT. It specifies CASLAGKGTDTQYF.

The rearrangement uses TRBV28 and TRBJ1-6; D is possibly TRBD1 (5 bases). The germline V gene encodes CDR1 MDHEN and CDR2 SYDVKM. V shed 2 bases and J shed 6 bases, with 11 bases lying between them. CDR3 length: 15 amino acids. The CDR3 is CASSLPGGGNSPLHF. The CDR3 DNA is TGTGCCAGCAGTTTACCGGGGGGAGGTAATTCACCCCTCCACTTT.

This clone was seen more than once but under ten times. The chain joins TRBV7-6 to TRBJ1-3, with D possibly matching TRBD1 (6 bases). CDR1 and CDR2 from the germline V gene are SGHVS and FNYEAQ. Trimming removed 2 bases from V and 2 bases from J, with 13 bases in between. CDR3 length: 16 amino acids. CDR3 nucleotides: TGTGCCAGCAGCTTACGGGTTGCAGGGGCTGGAAACACCATATATTTT. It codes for CASSLRVAGAGNTIYF.

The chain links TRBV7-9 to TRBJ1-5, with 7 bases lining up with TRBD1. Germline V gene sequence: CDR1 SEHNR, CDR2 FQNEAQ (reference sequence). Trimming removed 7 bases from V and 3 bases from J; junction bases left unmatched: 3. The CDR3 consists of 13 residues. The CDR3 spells CASTDRVNQPQHF. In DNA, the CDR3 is TGTGCCAGCACTGACAGGGTCAATCAGCCCCAGCATTTT.

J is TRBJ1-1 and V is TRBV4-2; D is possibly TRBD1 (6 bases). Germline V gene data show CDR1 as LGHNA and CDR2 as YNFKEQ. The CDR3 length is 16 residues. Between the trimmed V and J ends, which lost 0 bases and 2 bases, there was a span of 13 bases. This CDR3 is CASSQDTGTLNTEAFF. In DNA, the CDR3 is TGTGCCAGCAGCCAAGATACCGGGACACTTAACACTGAAGCTTTCTTT.

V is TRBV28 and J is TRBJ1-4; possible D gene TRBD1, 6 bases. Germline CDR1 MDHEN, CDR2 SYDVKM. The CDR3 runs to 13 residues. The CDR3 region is CGSGGREYEKLFF. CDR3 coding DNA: TGTGGCTCCGGGGGGCGCGAATATGAAAAACTGTTTTTT.

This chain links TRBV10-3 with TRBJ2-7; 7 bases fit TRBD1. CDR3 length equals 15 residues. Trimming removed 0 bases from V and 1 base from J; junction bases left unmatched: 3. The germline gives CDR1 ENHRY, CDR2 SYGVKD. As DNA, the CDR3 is TGTGCCATCAGTGAGTCGGAACAGGGGTCCTACGAGCAGTACTTC. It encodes CAISESEQGSYEQYF.

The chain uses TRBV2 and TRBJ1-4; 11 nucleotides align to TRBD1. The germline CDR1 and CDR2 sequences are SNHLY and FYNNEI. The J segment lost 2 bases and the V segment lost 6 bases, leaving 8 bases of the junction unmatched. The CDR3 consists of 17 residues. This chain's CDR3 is CASRYGQGASTNEKLFF. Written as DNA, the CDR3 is TGTGCCAGCAGATACGGACAGGGGGCATCTACTAATGAAAAACTGTTTTTT.

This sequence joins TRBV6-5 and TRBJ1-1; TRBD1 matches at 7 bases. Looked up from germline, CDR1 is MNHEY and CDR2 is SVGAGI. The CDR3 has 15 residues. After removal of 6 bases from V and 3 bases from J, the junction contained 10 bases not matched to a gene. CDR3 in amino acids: CASSNPTTGDTEAFF. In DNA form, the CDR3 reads TGTGCCAGCAGCAACCCCACCACAGGGGACACTGAAGCTTTCTTT.

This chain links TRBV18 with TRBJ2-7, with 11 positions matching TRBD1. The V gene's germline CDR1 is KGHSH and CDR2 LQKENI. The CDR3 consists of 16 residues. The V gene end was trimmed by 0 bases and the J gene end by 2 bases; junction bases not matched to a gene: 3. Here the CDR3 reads CASSPPKDRGPYEQYF. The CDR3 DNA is TGTGCCAGCTCACCACCCAAGGACAGGGGGCCCTACGAGCAGTACTTC. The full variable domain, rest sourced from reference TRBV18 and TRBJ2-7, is NAGVMQNPRHLVRRRGQEARLRCSPMKGHSHVYWYRQLPEEGLKFMVYLQKENIIDESGMPKERFSAEFPKEGPSILRIQQVVRGDSAAYFCASSPPKDRGPYEQYFGPGTRLTVT.

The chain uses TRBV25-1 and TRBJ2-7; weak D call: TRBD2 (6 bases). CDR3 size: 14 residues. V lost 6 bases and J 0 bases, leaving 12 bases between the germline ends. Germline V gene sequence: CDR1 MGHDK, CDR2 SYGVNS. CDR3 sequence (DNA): TGTGCCAGCAGCCGGGACTGGAGCTCCTACGAGCAGTACTTC. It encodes CASSRDWSSYEQYF.

CDR3 nucleotide sequence: TGTGCCAGCAGCTTACGACAGGACGAAAAACTGTTTTTT. It translates to CASSLRQDEKLFF. This chain links TRBV11-2 with TRBJ1-4; a weak D match, TRBD1 (6 bases). Per germline, CDR1 SGHAT and CDR2 FQNNGV. V was trimmed by 2 bases and J by 8 bases, leaving 9 bases between them. The CDR3 runs to 13 residues.

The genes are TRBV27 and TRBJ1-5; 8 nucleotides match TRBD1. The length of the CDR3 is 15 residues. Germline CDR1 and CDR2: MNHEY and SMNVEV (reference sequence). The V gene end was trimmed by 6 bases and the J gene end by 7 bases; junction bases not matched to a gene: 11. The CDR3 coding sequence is TGTGCCAGCAGAAAGACAGGGGCTGGGGGACAGCCCCAGCATTTT. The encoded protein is CASRKTGAGGQPQHF.